The 28 T cell receptor beta chains below come from one sample, sequenced in a study (dated by TCRdb to the mid-2010s). Library generation was performed with 5' RACE. Sequencing relied on an Illumina MiSeq. The raw public data were reprocessed by TCRdb itself: fastp quality trimming at Q25, MiXCR clonotype calling, in-frame beta chains only. Entries that share a CDR3 protein sequence are merged under the most common genes and DNA. In this sample the table shows under 15,000 distinct CDR3 sequences, less than 25% of which occur a single time. In total, the top ten clones hold less than 4% of the sample. Sample: naive CD4+ T cells sorted from blood. The cell subset or site label of this sample denotes: naive CD4+ T cells, CD4+CD45RA+CD25-. These receptors all stem from a female donor with breast cancer.

About this clonotype itself: A read error may explain this, as a much larger clone is one base away. This chain links TRBV7-9 with TRBJ1-1; tentatively, D is TRBD1 (6 bases). The V end was cut by 5 bases, the J end by 0 bases, with 10 bases between. The germline V gene encodes CDR1 SEHNR and CDR2 FQNEAQ (reference sequence). The CDR3 is made up of 14 amino acids. CDR3 sequence (DNA): TGTGCCAGCAGCCCGGACAGCGTGAACACTGAAGCTTTCTTT. This translates into CASSPDSVNTEAFF.

Note on this clonotype: This clone may be a read error of a much larger clone one base away. No conserved phenylalanine or tryptophan ends this CDR3, so it is likely a read error. V and J are TRBV6-1 and TRBJ2-3; no reliable D call. The CDR3 is 10 residues long. V dropped 5 bases and J dropped 6 bases, with 3 bases sitting between them. Germline lookup yields CDR1 MNHNS and CDR2 SASEGT. CDR3 DNA: TGTGCCAGCAGTAGGGATACGCAGTATTAT. Translation: CASSRDTQYY.

This clonotype occurred a few times. CDR3: CASSIGRSPYEQYF. The DNA of the CDR3 is TGTGCCAGTAGTATCGGCAGGAGCCCCTACGAGCAGTACTTC. The V gene is TRBV19, the J gene TRBJ2-7; D unclear. Trimming left V 3 bases short and J 2 bases short, with 11 bases between. The CDR3 is 14 residues long. Germline V gene lookup returns CDR1 LNHDA and CDR2 SQIVND (reference sequence).

This clonotype was counted between two and nine times. This sequence joins TRBV5-1 and TRBJ2-1; 11 positions agree with TRBD2. The V segment lost 0 bases and the J segment 0 bases; nucleotides outside the gene matches: 5. The length of the CDR3 is 18 residues. Germline CDR1 is SGHRS and CDR2 is YFSETQ. The CDR3 here is CASSLELAGGSSYNEQFF. The CDR3 coding sequence is TGCGCCAGCAGCTTGGAGCTAGCGGGAGGCTCCTCCTACAATGAGCAGTTCTTC.

This clonotype turned up a few times. A much larger clone differs from this one at a single base, so this may be a read error. The V call is TRBV6-1, the J call TRBJ1-1; D unresolved. V lost 1 base to trimming and J lost 0 bases, with 9 bases between them. The CDR3 contains 15 residues. Per the germline V gene, CDR1 is MNHNS and CDR2 is SASEGT. This CDR3 reads CASSEGRHLNTEAFF. The DNA for the CDR3 is TGTGCCAGCAGTGAAGGGAGACACCTGAACACTGAAGCTTTCTTT.

This clonotype was observed a few times. The V call is TRBV20-1, the J call TRBJ1-1, with a tentative D call TRBD1 (5 bases). This CDR3 contains 14 residues. Germline lookup yields CDR1 DFQATT and CDR2 SNEGSKA (reference sequence). Trimming removed 3 bases from V and 4 bases from J, with 15 bases in between. The DNA of the CDR3 is TGCAGTGCTAGGTTTAGGAAGGGGACCACTGAAGCTTTCTTT. Its protein is CSARFRKGTTEAFF.

The chain is built from TRBV12-3 or TRBV12-4 and TRBJ1-1; TRBD1 is a possible D gene (5 bases). V dropped 6 bases and J dropped 0 bases, with 8 bases sitting between them. This CDR3 spans 13 amino acids. This CDR3 is CASRRQMNTEAFF. Written as DNA, the CDR3 is TGTGCCAGCAGAAGACAGATGAACACTGAAGCTTTCTTT.

This clonotype was recorded at least ten times. The chain recombines TRBV20-1 with TRBJ1-1; the match to TRBD1 covers 7 bases. The germline gives CDR1 DFQATT, CDR2 SNEGSKA (reference sequence). The CDR3 contains 13 residues. V lost 6 bases to trimming and J lost 1 base; unmatched junction nucleotides: 5. CDR3: CSAARTGNTEAFF. CDR3 sequence (DNA): TGCAGTGCAGCTCGGACAGGGAACACTGAAGCTTTCTTT.

The rearrangement joins TRBV2 to TRBJ2-1; 11 nucleotides agree with TRBD1. Germline V gene data show CDR1 as SNHLY and CDR2 as FYNNEI. With 5 bases clipped from V and 8 bases from J, the junction kept 8 bases outside the gene matches. This CDR3 has 15 residues. The CDR3 region is CASSPGQGAADEQFF. The CDR3 bases are TGTGCCAGCAGTCCAGGACAGGGGGCTGCGGATGAGCAGTTCTTC.

This clonotype was observed many times. This chain uses TRBV6-6 with TRBJ2-1, with TRBD1 matching 10 bases. In germline, CDR1 is MNHNY, CDR2 SVGAGI (reference sequence). Unmatched junction bases numbered 6, after V lost 6 bases and J lost 4 bases. This CDR3 has 15 amino acids. The CDR3 here is CASSAGTGDYNEQFF. CDR3 coding DNA: TGTGCCAGCAGCGCCGGGACAGGGGATTACAATGAGCAGTTCTTC.

This clonotype was detected only a few times. This rearrangement joins TRBV7-2 to TRBJ2-1; D perhaps matches TRBD1 (6 bases). This CDR3 comprises 13 residues. V shed 4 bases and J shed 7 bases, with 11 bases lying between them. CDR1 is SGHTA, CDR2 FQGNSA, per germline. This CDR3 reads CASSSNRVNEQFF. The CDR3 DNA sequence: TGTGCCAGCAGCTCCAACAGGGTGAATGAGCAGTTCTTC.

There are many counts of this clonotype. This chain uses TRBV25-1 with TRBJ2-5; no clear D gene. This CDR3 comprises 14 residues. V shed 4 bases and J shed 2 bases, with 11 bases lying between them. Germline V gene sequence: CDR1 MGHDK, CDR2 SYGVNS. CDR3: CASSGRAYQETQYF. The CDR3 DNA reads as TGTGCCAGCAGTGGCCGGGCCTATCAAGAGACCCAGTACTTC.

The chain is built from TRBV9 and TRBJ2-7; D perhaps matches TRBD1 (6 bases). Germline assignment: CDR1 SGDLS and CDR2 YYNGEE. The ends were cut back, 4 bases at V and 6 bases at J, with 23 bases in the middle. This CDR3 spans 16 amino acids. The CDR3 DNA reads as TGTGCCAGCAGCTCCGGGACACAGGGTACCCTTGGCGAGCAGTACTTC. Its translation is CASSSGTQGTLGEQYF.

This clonotype is labeled as medium-sized (0.01 to 0.1%). This chain uses TRBV27 with TRBJ2-5; perhaps D is TRBD1 or TRBD2 (5 bases each). The CDR3 is 14 residues long. V lost 5 bases to trimming and J lost 7 bases, with 17 bases between them. CDR1 and CDR2 (germline): MNHEY, SMNVEV (reference sequence). The CDR3 reads CASSLAGMGWTQYF. CDR3 coding DNA: TGTGCCAGCAGTCTAGCAGGGATGGGGTGGACCCAGTACTTC.

Details on this clonotype: Since a much larger clone is just one base distant, this may be a read error. This CDR3 fails to terminate in the conserved phenylalanine or tryptophan, so it likely reflects a read error. The chain links TRBV7-8 to TRBJ2-1, with unresolved D. Deletions cut 2 bases from V and 6 bases from J, with 8 bases between. The CDR3 runs 13 residues. The germline CDR1 and CDR2 sequences are SGHVS and FQNEAQ. The CDR3 DNA reads TGTGCCAGCAGCTTAAGGGTAGGCAATGAGCAGTTCCTC. This sequence encodes CASSLRVGNEQFL.

The chain joins TRBV20-1 to TRBJ2-2; D gene uncertain. Trimming took 3 bases from V and 4 from J, leaving 12 bases between them. The CDR3 has 14 residues. The germline gives CDR1 DFQATT, CDR2 SNEGSKA (reference sequence). CDR3 residues: CSASRPSRTGELFF. The CDR3 DNA sequence: TGCAGTGCTAGTCGACCCAGCCGCACCGGGGAGCTGTTTTTT.

This clonotype was recorded at least ten times. This rearrangement joins TRBV5-1 to TRBJ1-1; 7 bases are a match to TRBD1. Germline CDR1 and CDR2: SGHRS and YFSETQ. The CDR3 covers 14 residues. J was trimmed by 0 bases and V by 7 bases; bases with no gene match: 6. In DNA form, the CDR3 reads TGCGCCAGCGCACTCGGACAGGTGAACACTGAAGCTTTCTTT. Amino acids: CASALGQVNTEAFF.

The rearrangement links TRBV15 to TRBJ2-5; 9 bases are shared with TRBD2. This CDR3 comprises 16 residues. The trim removed 0 bases at V and 5 bases at J, leaving 7 bases unmatched. Germline assignment: CDR1 LNHNV and CDR2 YYDKDF (reference sequence). The CDR3 nucleotides read TGTGCCACCAGCAGAGAGGTAGCGGGAGTATGGGAGACCCAGTACTTC. Translating it yields CATSREVAGVWETQYF.

In its sample, this clonotype ranks as medium-sized. V and J are TRBV6-6 and TRBJ2-2; D is possibly TRBD1 (6 bases). Germline V gives CDR1 MNHNY, CDR2 SVGAGI (reference sequence). Trimming pared 2 bases from V and 5 bases from J, leaving 18 bases between. CDR3 length equals 17 residues. The CDR3 region has the DNA TGTGCCAGCAGTTACCCGAACAGGGCCGGCGGTACCGGGGAGCTGTTTTTT. Its translation: CASSYPNRAGGTGELFF.

Ten or more counts support this clonotype. The genes are TRBV20-1 and TRBJ1-1; D unclear. Germline CDR1 reads DFQATT; CDR2 reads SNEGSKA (reference sequence). With 4 bases removed from V and 11 bases from J, the gap between germline ends came to 8 bases. The CDR3 contains 9 residues. In nucleotides, the CDR3 is TGCAGTGCTACGTCCCGGGCTTTCTTT. Amino acids: CSATSRAFF.

This clonotype was observed a few times. One base away lies a much larger clone, so this may be a sequencing read error. J is TRBJ1-5 and V is TRBV30; D not resolved. CDR3 length equals 12 residues. Germline CDR1 is GTSNPN and CDR2 is SVGIG (reference sequence). V gave up 2 bases and J gave up 9 bases, with 11 bases separating them. The CDR3 DNA reads TGTGCCTGGAGTTTCCGTCCGGGGCCCCAGCATTTT. It codes for CAWSFRPGPQHF.

In its sample, this clonotype was seen a few times. The V and J genes are TRBV20-1 and TRBJ1-1; D remains ambiguous. There are 11 residues in the CDR3. Trimming stripped 3 bases from V and 9 bases from J, with 11 bases between. In germline, CDR1 is DFQATT, CDR2 SNEGSKA (reference sequence). Written as DNA, the CDR3 is TGCAGTGCTAGGCACGGCATGAAAGCTTTCTTT. Its protein is CSARHGMKAFF.

In its sample, this clonotype was seen many times. The chain carries TRBV6-5 and TRBJ1-2, with 10 bases identical to TRBD1. The CDR3 sequence is 14 residues long. Trimming cost V 0 bases and J 6 bases; bases outside gene matches: 1. Germline assignment: CDR1 MNHEY and CDR2 SVGAGI. CDR3 sequence reads: CASSYSGQGDGYTF. As DNA, the CDR3 is TGTGCCAGCAGTTACTCCGGACAGGGGGATGGCTACACCTTC.

This clonotype is categorized as medium-sized (0.01 to 0.1%). The chain has TRBV27 and TRBJ2-5; D possibly corresponds to TRBD1 (5 bases). The V end was cut by 5 bases, the J end by 5 bases, with 12 bases between. The CDR3 spans 13 residues. Germline CDR1 MNHEY, CDR2 SMNVEV (reference sequence). The CDR3 loop reads CASSPQGEETQYF. Here the CDR3 DNA reads TGTGCCAGCAGTCCTCAGGGTGAGGAGACCCAGTACTTC.

This clonotype turned up a few times. This chain connects TRBV6-5 to TRBJ2-7; TRBD2 matches at 8 bases. V gave up 8 bases and J gave up 7 bases; unmatched junction bases: 16. In germline, CDR1 is MNHEY, CDR2 SVGAGI. The CDR3 runs 15 residues. CDR3 in amino acids: CASAGTRREVREQYF. DNA for the CDR3: TGTGCCAGCGCAGGGACTAGGCGGGAGGTGCGGGAGCAGTACTTC.

The rearrangement uses TRBV5-1 and TRBJ2-3; D unclear. This CDR3 spans 16 amino acids. V was pared by 2 bases and J by 3 bases, with 16 bases between. Germline lookup yields CDR1 SGHRS and CDR2 YFSETQ. CDR3 DNA: TGCGCCAGCAGCTTCGGGCAGGCGGTTGAAACAGATACGCAGTATTTT. It codes for CASSFGQAVETDTQYF.

This clonotype was counted at least ten times. It may be a read error: a sequence one base away is much more abundant. J is TRBJ2-1 and V is TRBV20-1, with unresolved D. The CDR3 runs 13 residues. CDR1 is DFQATT, CDR2 SNEGSKA, per germline (reference sequence). Written as DNA, the CDR3 is TGCAGTGCTCCCCGGCTAGTGAACAATGATCAGTTCTTC. Protein: CSAPRLVNNDQFF.

A few counts support this clonotype. The genes are TRBV11-3 and TRBJ2-1; D call uncertain. Germline V gene lookup returns CDR1 SGHNT and CDR2 YENEEA. The CDR3 extends over 15 amino acids. Trimming removed 0 bases from V and 6 bases from J, with 12 bases in between. CDR3: CASSLDRAPGNEQFF. The CDR3 DNA reads TGTGCCAGCAGCTTAGATCGAGCTCCTGGCAATGAGCAGTTCTTC.